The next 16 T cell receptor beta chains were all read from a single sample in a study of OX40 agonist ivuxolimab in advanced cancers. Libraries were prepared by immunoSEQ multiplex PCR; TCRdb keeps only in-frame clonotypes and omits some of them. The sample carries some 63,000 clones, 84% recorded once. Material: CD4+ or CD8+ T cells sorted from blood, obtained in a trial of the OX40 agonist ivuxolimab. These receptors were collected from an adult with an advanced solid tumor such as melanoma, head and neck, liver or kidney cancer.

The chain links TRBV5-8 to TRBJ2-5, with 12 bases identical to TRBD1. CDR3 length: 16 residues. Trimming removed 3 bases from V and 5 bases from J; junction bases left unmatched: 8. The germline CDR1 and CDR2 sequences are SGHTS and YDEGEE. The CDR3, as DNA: TGTGCCAGCAGCTCCTGGGACAGGGGGCGCAGGGAGACCCAGTACTTC. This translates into CASSSWDRGRRETQYF.

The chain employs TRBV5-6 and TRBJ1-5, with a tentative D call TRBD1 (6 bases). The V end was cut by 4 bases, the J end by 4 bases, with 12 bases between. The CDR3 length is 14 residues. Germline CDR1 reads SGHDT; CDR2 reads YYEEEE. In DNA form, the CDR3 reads TGTGCCAGCAGCGCTCTAACAGGGAATCAGCCCCAGCATTTT. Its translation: CASSALTGNQPQHF.

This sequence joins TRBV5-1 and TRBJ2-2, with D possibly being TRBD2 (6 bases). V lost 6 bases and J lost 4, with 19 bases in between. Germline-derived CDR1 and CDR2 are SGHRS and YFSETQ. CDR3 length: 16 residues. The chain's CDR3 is CASKLAEITATGELFF. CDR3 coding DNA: TGCGCCAGCAAGTTAGCGGAGATTACCGCCACCGGGGAGCTGTTTTTT.

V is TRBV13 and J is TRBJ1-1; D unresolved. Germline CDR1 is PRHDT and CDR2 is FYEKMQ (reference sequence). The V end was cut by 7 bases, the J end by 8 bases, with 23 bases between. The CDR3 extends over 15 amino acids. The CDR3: CASIVSGRFKPEAFF. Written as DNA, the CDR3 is TGTGCCAGCATCGTCTCAGGCAGGTTCAAGCCCGAAGCTTTCTTT.

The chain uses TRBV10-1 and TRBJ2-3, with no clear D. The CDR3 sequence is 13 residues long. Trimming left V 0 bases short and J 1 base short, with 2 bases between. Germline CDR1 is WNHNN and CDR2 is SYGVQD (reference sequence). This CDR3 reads CASSESGTDTQYF. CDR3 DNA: TGCGCCAGCAGTGAGTCAGGCACAGATACGCAGTATTTT.

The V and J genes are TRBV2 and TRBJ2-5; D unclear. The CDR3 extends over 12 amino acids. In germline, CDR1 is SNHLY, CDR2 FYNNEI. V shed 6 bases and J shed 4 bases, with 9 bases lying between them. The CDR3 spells CASSLDGETQYF. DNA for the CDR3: TGTGCCAGCAGCTTAGATGGAGAGACCCAGTACTTC.

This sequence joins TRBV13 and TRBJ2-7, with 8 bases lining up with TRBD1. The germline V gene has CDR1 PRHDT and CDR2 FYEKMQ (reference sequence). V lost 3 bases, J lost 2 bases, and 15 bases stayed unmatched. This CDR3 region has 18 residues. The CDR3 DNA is TGTGCCAGCAGCTTCGCTACGGGTTTGGGACAGGTACCCTACGAGCAGTACTTC. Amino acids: CASSFATGLGQVPYEQYF.

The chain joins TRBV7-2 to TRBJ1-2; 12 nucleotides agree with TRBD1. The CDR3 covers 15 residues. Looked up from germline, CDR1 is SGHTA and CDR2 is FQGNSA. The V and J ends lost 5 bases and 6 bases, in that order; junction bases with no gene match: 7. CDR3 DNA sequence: TGTGCCAGCAGCCCCGGGGACAGGGGGCTCCATGGCTACACCTTC. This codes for CASSPGDRGLHGYTF.

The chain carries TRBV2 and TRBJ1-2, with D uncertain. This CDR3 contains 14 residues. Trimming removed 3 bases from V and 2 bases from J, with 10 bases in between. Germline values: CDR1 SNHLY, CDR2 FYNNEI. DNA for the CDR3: TGTGCCAGCAGTGAGGTCGGGAGGAACTATGGCTACACCTTC. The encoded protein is CASSEVGRNYGYTF. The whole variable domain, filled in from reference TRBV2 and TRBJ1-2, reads EPEVTQTPSHQVTQMGQEVILRCVPISNHLYFYWYRQILGQKVEFLVSFYNNEISEKSEIFDDQFSVERPDGSNFTLKIRSTKLEDSAMYFCASSEVGRNYGYTFGSGTRLTVV.

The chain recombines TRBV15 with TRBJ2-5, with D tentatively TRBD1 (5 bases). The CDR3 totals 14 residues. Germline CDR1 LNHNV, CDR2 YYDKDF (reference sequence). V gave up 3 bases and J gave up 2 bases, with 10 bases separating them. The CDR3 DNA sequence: TGTGCCACCAGCAGGGACGGACAACAAGAGACCCAGTACTTC. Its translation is CATSRDGQQETQYF.

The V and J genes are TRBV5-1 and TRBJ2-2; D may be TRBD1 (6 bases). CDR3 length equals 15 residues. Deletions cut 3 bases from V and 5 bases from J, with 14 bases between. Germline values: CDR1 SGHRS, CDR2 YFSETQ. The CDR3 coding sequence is TGCGCCAGCAGCTATGGACAGTCGTGGACCGGGGAGCTGTTTTTT. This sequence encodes CASSYGQSWTGELFF. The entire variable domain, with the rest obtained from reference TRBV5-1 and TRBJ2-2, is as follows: KAGVTQTPRYLIKTRGQQVTLSCSPISGHRSVSWYQQTPGQGLQFLFEYFSETQRNKGNFPGRFSGRQFSNSRSEMNVSTLELGDSALYLCASSYGQSWTGELFFGEGSRLTVL.

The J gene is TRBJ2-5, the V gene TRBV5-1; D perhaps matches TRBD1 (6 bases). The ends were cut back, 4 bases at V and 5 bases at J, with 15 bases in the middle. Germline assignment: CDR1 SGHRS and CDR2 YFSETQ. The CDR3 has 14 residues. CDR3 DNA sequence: TGCGCCAGCAGCCTCTCCGGGACAAAGGAGACCCAGTACTTC. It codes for CASSLSGTKETQYF.

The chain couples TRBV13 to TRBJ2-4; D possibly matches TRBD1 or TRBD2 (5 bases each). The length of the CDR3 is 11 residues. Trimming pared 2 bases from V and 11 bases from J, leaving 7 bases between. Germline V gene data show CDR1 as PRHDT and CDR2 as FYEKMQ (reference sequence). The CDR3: CASSLQGLQYF. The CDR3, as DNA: TGTGCCAGCAGCTTACAGGGACTTCAGTACTTC. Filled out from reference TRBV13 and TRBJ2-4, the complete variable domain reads AAGVIQSPRHLIKEKRETATLKCYPIPRHDTVYWYQQGPGQDPQFLISFYEKMQSDKGSIPDRFSAQQFSDYHSELNMSSLELGDSALYFCASSLQGLQYFGAGTRLSVL.

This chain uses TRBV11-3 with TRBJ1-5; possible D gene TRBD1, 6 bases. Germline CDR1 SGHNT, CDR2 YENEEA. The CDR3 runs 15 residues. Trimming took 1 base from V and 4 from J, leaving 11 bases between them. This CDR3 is CASSLVWDKNQPQHF. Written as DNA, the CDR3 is TGTGCCAGCAGCTTAGTTTGGGACAAAAATCAGCCCCAGCATTTT.

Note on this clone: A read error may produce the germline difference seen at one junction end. CDR3 loop: CASSPGPGHGHTF. DNA of the CDR3: TGTGCCAGCAGCCCGGGTCCGGGGCATGGCCACACCTTC. The chain links TRBV7-2 to TRBJ1-2, with D possibly matching TRBD1 (5 bases). Germline CDR1 SGHTA, CDR2 FQGNSA. The CDR3 length is 13 residues. Full variable domain (outside the CDR3, taken from reference TRBV7-2 and TRBJ1-2): GAGVSQSPSNKVTEKGKDVELRCDPISGHTALYWYRQSLGQGLEFLIYFQGNSAPDKSGLPSDRFSAERTGGSVSTLTIQRTQQEDSAVYLCASSPGPGHGHTFGSGTRLTVV.

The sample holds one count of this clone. DNA of the CDR3: TGCAGCGTTGCATCTCAGGGATCGGCTAATGAAAAACTGTTTTTT. It is translated as CSVASQGSANEKLFF. The chain joins TRBV29-1 to TRBJ1-4, with TRBD1 as a possible D gene (5 bases). Germline CDR1 and CDR2: SQVTM and ANQGSEA. This CDR3 has 15 residues. V was clipped by 4 bases and J by 3 bases, with 15 bases between them.